The rows below give T cell receptor beta chains drawn from one sample of a study of human T cells and chemical hapten exposure. A single record per CDR3 protein comes from TCRdb applying MiXCR to the RACE reads. The sample consists of roughly 100,000 distinct CDR3 sequences, roughly 12% of them appearing once. Sequencing was performed on whole blood, taken in connection with sensitization to the hapten diphenylcyclopropenone (DPC). The receptor set was obtained from a woman aged 45 to 65 with alopecia areata. Some clones in this sample may be carry-over from other donors' samples. Both conserved end residues are part of each CDR3. A D gene is named only where the DNA matches it firmly. Clone size is shown for a subset of rows, as once, few, many or a class of expanded clone.

clone size	V gene	J gene	D gene	CDR3 protein	CDR3 DNA
.	TRBV11-2	TRBJ1-1	TRBD1	CASSLAGQINTEAFF	TGTGCCAGCAGCTTAGCGGGACAGATCAACACTGAAGCTTTCTTT
many	TRBV28	TRBJ1-5	.	CASSSPGSEGNQPQHF	TGTGCCAGCAGTTCCCCCGGCAGCGAGGGCAATCAGCCCCAGCATTTT
many	TRBV7-2	TRBJ2-1	.	CASSLEPSAGREFF	TGTGCCAGCAGCTTAGAACCTAGTGCCGGGCGGGAGTTCTTC
few	TRBV29-1	TRBJ1-3	.	CSVGIGNTIYF	TGCAGCGTCGGAATAGGAAACACCATATATTTT
.	TRBV18	TRBJ1-1	TRBD1	CASSPGQGAREAFF	TGTGCCAGCTCACCGGGACAGGGGGCGCGGGAAGCTTTCTTT
many	TRBV20-1	TRBJ2-7	TRBD1	CSALHGTGVHEQYF	TGCAGTGCTTTACACGGGACAGGGGTCCACGAGCAGTACTTC
.	TRBV7-6	TRBJ2-7	.	CASSLATDHYEQYF	TGTGCCAGCAGCTTAGCCACTGATCACTACGAGCAGTACTTC
few	TRBV20-1	TRBJ2-1	.	CSARDSAGNNEQFF	TGCAGTGCTAGAGATTCGGCAGGGAACAATGAGCAGTTCTTC
.	TRBV3-1	TRBJ2-1	.	CASSPGLPYNEQFF	TGTGCCAGCAGCCCGGGACTCCCCTACAATGAGCAGTTCTTC
many	TRBV5-4	TRBJ2-7	.	CASSEGLSYEQYF	TGTGCCAGCAGCGAGGGACTTTCCTACGAGCAGTACTTC
few	TRBV18	TRBJ1-1	TRBD1	CASSQGQAVEAFF	TGTGCCAGCTCTCAAGGACAGGCCGTTGAAGCTTTCTTT